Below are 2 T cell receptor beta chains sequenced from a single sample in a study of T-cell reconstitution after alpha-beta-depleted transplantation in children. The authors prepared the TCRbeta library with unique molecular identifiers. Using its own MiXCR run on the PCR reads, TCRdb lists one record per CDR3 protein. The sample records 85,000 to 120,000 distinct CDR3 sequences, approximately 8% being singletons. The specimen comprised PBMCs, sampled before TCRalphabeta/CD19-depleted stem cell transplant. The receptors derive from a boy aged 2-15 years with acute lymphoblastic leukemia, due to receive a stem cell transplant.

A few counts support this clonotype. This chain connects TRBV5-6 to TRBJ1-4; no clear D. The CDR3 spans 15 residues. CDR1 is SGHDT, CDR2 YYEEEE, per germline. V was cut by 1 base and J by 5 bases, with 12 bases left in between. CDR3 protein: CASSLSYRVNEKLFF. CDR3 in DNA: TGTGCCAGCAGCTTGAGTTATAGGGTCAATGAAAAACTGTTTTTT.

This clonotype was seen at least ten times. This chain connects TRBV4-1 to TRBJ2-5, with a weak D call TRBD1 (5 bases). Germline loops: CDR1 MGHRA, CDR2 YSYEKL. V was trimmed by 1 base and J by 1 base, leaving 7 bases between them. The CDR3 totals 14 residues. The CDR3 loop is CASSQGGAQETQYF. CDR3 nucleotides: TGCGCCAGCAGCCAAGGTGGGGCCCAAGAGACCCAGTACTTC.